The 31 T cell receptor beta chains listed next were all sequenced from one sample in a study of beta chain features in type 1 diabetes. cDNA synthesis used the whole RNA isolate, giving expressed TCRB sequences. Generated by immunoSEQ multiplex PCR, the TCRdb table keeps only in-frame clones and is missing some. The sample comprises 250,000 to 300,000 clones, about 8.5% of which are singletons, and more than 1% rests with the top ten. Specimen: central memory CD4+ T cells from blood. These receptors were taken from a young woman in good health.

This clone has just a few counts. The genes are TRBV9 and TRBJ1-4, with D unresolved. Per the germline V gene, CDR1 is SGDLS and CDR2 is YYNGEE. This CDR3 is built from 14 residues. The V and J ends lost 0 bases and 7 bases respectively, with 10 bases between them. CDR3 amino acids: CASSVGSVGEKLFF. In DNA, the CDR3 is TGTGCCAGCAGCGTAGGTTCGGTGGGTGAAAAACTGTTTTTT.

In nucleotides, the CDR3 is TGTGCCAGCAGGAAGGACAGCTCCTACGAGCAGTACGTC. Its translation is CASRKDSSYEQYV. The chain has TRBV6-5 and TRBJ2-7; tentative D call: TRBD1 (6 bases). This CDR3 contains 13 residues. Germline V gene lookup returns CDR1 MNHEY and CDR2 SVGAGI. V lost 6 bases and J lost 0, with 9 bases in between.

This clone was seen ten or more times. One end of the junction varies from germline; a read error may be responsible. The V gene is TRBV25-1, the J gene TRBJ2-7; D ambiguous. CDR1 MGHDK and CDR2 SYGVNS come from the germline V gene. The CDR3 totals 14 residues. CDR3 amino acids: CASSEWQSSYEQYF. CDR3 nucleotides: TGTGCCAGCAGCGAATGGCAATCCTCCTACGAGCAGTACTTC.

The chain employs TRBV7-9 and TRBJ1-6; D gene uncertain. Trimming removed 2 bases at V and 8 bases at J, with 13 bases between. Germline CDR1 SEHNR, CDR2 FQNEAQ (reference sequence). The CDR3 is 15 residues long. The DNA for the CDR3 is TGTGCCAGCAGCTTACGTCGGTCGGTGGATTCACCCCTCCACTTT. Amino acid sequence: CASSLRRSVDSPLHF.

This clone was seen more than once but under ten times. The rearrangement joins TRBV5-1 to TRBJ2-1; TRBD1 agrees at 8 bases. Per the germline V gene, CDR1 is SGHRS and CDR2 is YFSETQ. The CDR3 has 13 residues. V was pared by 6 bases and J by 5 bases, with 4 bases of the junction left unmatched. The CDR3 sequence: CASTDRDDNEQFF. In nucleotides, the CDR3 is TGCGCCAGCACGGACAGGGACGACAATGAGCAGTTCTTC.

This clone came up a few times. The CDR3 region has the DNA TGCGCCAGCAGCACTGGACAGTACAATGAGCAGTTCTTC. It codes for CASSTGQYNEQFF. The chain recombines TRBV5-1 with TRBJ2-1; possible D gene TRBD1, 6 bases. CDR3 length: 13 residues. V gave up 4 bases and J gave up 4 bases, with 9 bases separating them. CDR1 and CDR2 (germline): SGHRS, YFSETQ.

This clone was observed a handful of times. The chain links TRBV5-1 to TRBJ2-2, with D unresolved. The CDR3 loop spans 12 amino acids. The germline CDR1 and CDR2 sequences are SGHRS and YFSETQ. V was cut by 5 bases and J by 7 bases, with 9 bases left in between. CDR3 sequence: CASSFNSGELFF. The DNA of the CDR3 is TGCGCCAGCAGTTTTAATAGCGGGGAGCTGTTTTTT.

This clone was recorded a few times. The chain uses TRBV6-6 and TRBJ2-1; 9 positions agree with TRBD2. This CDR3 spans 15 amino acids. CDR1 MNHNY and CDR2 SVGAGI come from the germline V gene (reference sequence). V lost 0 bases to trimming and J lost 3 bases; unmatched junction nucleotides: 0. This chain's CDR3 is CASSYSAGGYNEQFF. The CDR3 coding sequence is TGTGCCAGCAGTTACTCAGCGGGGGGCTACAATGAGCAGTTCTTC.

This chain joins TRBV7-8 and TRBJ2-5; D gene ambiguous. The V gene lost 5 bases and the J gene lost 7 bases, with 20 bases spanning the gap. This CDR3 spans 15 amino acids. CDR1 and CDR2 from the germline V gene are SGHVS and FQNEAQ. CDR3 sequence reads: CASSQDITRGVTQYF. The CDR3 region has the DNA TGTGCCAGCAGCCAAGATATCACCCGTGGTGTGACCCAGTACTTC.

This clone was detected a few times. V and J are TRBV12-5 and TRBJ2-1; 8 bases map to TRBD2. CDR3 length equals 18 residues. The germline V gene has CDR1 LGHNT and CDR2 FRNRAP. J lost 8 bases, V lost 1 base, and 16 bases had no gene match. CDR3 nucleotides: TGTGCTAGTGGTTTGGGTCAAAGGACGCGGGGGGCTACCGATGAGCAGTTCTTC. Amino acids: CASGLGQRTRGATDEQFF.

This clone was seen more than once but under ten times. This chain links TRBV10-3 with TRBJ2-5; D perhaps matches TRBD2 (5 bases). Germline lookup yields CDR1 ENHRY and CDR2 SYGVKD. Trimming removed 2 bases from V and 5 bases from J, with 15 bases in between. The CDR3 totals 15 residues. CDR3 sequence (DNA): TGTGCCATCAGTGAGGGAGCGGTGAAGTGGGAGACCCAGTACTTC. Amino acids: CAISEGAVKWETQYF.

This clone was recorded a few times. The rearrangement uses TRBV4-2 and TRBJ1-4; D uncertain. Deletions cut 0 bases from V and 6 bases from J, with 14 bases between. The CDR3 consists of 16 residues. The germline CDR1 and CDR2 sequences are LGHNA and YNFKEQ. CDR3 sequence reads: CASSQDPQGIDEKLFF. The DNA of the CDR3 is TGTGCCAGCAGCCAAGACCCCCAAGGAATTGATGAAAAACTGTTTTTT.

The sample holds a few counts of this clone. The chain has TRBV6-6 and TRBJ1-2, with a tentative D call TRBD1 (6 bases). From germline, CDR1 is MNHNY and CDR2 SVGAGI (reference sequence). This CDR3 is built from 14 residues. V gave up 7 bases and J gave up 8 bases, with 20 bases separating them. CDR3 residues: CASTPGGGGGGYTF. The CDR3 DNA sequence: TGTGCCAGCACCCCTGGAGGGGGAGGTGGAGGCTACACCTTC.

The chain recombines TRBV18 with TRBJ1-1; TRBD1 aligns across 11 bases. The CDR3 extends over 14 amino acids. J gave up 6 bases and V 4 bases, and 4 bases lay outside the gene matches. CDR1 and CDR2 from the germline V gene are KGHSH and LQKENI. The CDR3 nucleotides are TGTGCCAGCTCACTACCGGGACAGGGGGCTGAAGCTTTCTTT. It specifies CASSLPGQGAEAFF.

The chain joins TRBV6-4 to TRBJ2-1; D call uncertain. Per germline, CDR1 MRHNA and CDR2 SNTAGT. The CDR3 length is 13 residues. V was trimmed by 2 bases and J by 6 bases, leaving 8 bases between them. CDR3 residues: CASSDPYSNEQFF. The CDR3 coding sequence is TGTGCCAGCAGTGACCCGTATTCCAATGAGCAGTTCTTC.

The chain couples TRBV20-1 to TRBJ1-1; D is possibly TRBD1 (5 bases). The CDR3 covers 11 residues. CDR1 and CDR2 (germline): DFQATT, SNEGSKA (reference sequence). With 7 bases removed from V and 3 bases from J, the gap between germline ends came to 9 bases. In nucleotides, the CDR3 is TGCAGTGTAGGACACTACACTGAAGCTTTCTTT. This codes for CSVGHYTEAFF.

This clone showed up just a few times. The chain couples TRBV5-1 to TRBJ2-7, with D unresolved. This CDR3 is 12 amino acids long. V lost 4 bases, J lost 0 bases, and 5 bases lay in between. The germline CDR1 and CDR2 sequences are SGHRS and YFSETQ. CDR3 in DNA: TGCGCCAGCAGCGATCTCTCCTACGAGCAGTACTTC. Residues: CASSDLSYEQYF.

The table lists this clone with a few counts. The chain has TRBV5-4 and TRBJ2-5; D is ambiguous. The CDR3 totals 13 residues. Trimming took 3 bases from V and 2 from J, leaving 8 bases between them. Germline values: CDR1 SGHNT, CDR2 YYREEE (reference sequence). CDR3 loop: CASSSGLQETQYF. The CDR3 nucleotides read TGTGCCAGCAGCTCTGGGCTGCAAGAGACCCAGTACTTC.

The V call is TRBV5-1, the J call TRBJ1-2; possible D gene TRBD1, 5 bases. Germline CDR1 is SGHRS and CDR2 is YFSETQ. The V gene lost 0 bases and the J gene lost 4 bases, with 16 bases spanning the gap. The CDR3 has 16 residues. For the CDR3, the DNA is TGCGCCAGCAGCTTGGCCCAGGGATCAACGGCCTATGGCTACACCTTC. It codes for CASSLAQGSTAYGYTF.

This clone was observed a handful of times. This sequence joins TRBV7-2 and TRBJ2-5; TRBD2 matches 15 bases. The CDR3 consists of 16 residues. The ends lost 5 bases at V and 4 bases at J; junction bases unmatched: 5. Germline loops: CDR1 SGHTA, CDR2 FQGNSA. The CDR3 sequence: CASSHGLAGGRETQYF. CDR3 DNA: TGTGCCAGCAGCCACGGACTAGCGGGAGGGCGAGAGACCCAGTACTTC.

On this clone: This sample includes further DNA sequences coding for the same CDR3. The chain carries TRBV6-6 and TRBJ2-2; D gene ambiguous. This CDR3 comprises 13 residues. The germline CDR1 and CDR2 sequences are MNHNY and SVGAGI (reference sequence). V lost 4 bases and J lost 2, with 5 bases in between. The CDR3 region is CASSSSNTGELFF. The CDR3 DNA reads TGTGCCAGCAGTTCAAGCAACACCGGGGAGCTGTTTTTT.

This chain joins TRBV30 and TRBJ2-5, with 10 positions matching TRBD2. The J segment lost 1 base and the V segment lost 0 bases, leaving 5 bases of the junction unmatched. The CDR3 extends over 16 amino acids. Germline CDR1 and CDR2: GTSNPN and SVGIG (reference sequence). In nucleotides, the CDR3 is TGTGCCTGGAGTGTAGGGGTAGCGGGAGGCCAAGAGACCCAGTACTTC. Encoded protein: CAWSVGVAGGQETQYF.

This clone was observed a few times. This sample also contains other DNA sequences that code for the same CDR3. CDR3 sequence (DNA): TGCGCCAGCAGACCTTCCGGGACTAGCACAGATACGCAGTATTTT. Translating it yields CASRPSGTSTDTQYF. The chain links TRBV5-1 to TRBJ2-3; TRBD2 is a possible D gene (6 bases). This CDR3 contains 15 residues. CDR1 is SGHRS, CDR2 YFSETQ, per germline. V was cut by 5 bases and J by 0 bases, with 13 bases left in between. Based on the CDR3 plus reference TRBV5-1 and TRBJ2-3, the full variable domain is KAGVTQTPRYLIKTRGQQVTLSCSPISGHRSVSWYQQTPGQGLQFLFEYFSETQRNKGNFPGRFSGRQFSNSRSEMNVSTLELGDSALYLCASRPSGTSTDTQYFGPGTRLTVL.

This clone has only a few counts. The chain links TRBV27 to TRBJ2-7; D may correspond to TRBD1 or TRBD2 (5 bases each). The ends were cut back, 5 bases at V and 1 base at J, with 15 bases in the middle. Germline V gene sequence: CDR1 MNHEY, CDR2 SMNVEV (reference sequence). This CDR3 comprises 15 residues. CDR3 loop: CASSPGTQISYEQYF. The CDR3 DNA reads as TGTGCCAGCAGTCCCGGGACGCAGATTTCCTACGAGCAGTACTTC.

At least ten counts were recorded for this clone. CDR3 loop: CASAPHRVGTEAFF. The CDR3 coding sequence is TGCGCCAGCGCTCCGCACAGGGTGGGGACTGAAGCTTTCTTT. This chain links TRBV4-3 with TRBJ1-1; D is perhaps TRBD1 (6 bases). Looked up from germline, CDR1 is LGHNA and CDR2 is YSLEER. The CDR3 is 14 residues long. Trimming left V 8 bases short and J 5 bases short, with 18 bases between.

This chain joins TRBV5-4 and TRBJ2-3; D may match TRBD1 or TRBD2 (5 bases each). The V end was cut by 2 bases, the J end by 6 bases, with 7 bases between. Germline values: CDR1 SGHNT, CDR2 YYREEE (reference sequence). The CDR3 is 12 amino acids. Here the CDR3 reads CASSFGTDTQYF. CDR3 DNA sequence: TGTGCCAGCAGCTTCGGGACGGATACGCAGTATTTT.

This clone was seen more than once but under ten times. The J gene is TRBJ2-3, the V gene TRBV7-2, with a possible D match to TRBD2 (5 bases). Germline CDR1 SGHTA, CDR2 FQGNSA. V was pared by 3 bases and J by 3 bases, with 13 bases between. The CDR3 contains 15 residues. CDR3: CASSFERGPTDTQYF. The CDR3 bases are TGTGCCAGCAGCTTTGAACGGGGTCCTACAGATACGCAGTATTTT.

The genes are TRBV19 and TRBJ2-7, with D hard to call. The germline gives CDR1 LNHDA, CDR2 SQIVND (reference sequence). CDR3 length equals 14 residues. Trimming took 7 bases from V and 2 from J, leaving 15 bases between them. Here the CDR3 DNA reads TGTGCCAGTAAAGCCGGACCCCTGACCTACGAGCAGTACTTC. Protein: CASKAGPLTYEQYF. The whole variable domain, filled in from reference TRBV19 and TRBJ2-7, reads DGGITQSPKYLFRKEGQNVTLSCEQNLNHDAMYWYRQDPGQGLRLIYYSQIVNDFQKGDIAEGYSVSREKKESFPLTVTSAQKNPTAFYLCASKAGPLTYEQYFGPGTRLTVT.

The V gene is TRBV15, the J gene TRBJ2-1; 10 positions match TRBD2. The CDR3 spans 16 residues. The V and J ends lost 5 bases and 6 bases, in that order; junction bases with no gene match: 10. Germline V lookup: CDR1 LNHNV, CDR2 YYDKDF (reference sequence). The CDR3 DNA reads TGTGCCACCAGCCCCTCGAGCGGGAGGGCGGTCAATGAGCAGTTCTTC. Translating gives CATSPSSGRAVNEQFF.

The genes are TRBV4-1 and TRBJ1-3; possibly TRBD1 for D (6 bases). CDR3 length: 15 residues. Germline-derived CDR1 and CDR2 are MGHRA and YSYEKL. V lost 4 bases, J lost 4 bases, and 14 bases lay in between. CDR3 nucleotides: TGCGCCAGCAGCCTCGCCCAGACAGGAGGAAACACCATATATTTT. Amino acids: CASSLAQTGGNTIYF.

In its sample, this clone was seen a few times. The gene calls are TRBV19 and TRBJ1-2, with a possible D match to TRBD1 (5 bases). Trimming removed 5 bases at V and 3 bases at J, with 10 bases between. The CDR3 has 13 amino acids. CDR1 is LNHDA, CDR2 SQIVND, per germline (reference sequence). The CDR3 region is CASSRDGHYGYTF. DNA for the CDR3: TGTGCCAGTAGTCGGGACGGCCACTATGGCTACACCTTC.